This T cell receptor beta chain was documented in a study of blood T cell repertoires in COVID-19. About the research overall: T cells, B-cell-depleted T cells, or PBMCs provided the cDNA or gDNA that served as material.

Trimming pared 3 bases from V and 8 bases from J, leaving 10 bases between. Germline V gene data show CDR1 as LNHDA and CDR2 as SQIVND (reference sequence). The CDR3 contains 12 residues. Profiled with immunoSEQ multiplex PCR; TCRdb holds only in-frame clones, not every one. The sample shows about 58,000 clones, 92% of them seen only once. The rearrangement joins TRBV19 to TRBJ1-2; no firm D call. The sequenced material came from peripheral blood. The origin of this receptor is a man aged 45 to 65 with active COVID-19. The CDR3 DNA reads TGTGCCAGTAGTATTGGGCTGCTGGGCTACACCTTC. It codes for CASSIGLLGYTF.